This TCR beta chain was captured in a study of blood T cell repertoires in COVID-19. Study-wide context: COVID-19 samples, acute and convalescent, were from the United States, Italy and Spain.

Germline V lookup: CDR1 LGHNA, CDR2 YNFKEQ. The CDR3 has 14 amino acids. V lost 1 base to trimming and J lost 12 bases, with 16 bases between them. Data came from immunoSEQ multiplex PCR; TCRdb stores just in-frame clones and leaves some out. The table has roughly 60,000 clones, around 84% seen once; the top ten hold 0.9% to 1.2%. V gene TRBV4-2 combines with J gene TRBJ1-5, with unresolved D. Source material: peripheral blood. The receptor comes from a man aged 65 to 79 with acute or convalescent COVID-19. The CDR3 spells CASSQGGSDVLQHF. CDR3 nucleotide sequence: TGTGCCAGCAGCCAAGGCGGCAGCGACGTTCTCCAGCATTTT.